The T cell receptor (beta chain) under discussion was sequenced for a study of tumor and adjacent non-tumor tissue in lung cancer. Background on the study: On average, productive TCRbeta reads reached some 4.4 million per sample. Study observations and caveats: Compared with tumor, normal lung showed significantly lower TCR diversity. Tumor TCR diversity, when higher, was linked to shorter survival. Normal lung showed higher cumulative top 100 clone frequency than tumor.

Germline V CDR1 and CDR2: MNHNS, SASEGT. The CDR3 contains 16 residues. TCRbeta libraries were built with three rounds of nested PCR, modified from ARM-PCR. MiXCR, run by TCRdb on the multiplex PCR reads, gives a single entry per CDR3 protein. The sample has under 100,000 distinct CDR3 sequences; around 57% are singletons. For this clonotype: Antigen: not known. Compared with germline, one end of the junction differs, possibly owing to a read error.

No cell sorting was done before RNA was extracted from the tissue. Sequenced: lung tumor tissue. This sequence originates from an older man with non-small cell lung cancer. The chain combines TRBV6-1 with TRBJ2-1; TRBD2 matches 13 bases. CDR3 DNA: TGTGCCAGCAGTGCGCCCTGGACTAGCGGGAGCAATGAGCAGTTCTTT. The encoded protein is CASSAPWTSGSNEQFF.